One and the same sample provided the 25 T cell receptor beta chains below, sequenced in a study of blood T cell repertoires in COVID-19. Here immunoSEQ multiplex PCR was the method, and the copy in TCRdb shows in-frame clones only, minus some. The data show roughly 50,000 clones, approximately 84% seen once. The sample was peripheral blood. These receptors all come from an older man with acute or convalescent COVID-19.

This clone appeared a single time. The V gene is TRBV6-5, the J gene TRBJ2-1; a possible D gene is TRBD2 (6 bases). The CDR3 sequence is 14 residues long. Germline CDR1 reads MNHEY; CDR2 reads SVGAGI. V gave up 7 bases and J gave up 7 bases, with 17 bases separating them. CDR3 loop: CASIPSLGRNEQFF. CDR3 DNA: TGTGCCAGCATCCCCTCACTAGGGAGGAATGAGCAGTTCTTC.

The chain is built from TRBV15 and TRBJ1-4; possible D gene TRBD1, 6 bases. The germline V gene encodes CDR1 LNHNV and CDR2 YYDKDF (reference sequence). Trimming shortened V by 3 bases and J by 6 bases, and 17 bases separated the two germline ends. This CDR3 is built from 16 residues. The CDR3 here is CATSRTPGVGDEKLFF. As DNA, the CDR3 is TGTGCCACCAGCAGGACACCAGGGGTCGGGGATGAAAAACTGTTTTTT.

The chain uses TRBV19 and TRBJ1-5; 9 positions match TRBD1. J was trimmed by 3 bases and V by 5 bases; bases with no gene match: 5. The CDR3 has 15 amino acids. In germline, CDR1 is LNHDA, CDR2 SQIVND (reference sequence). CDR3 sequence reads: CASSWTGVVNQPQHF. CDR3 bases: TGTGCCAGTAGTTGGACAGGGGTGGTCAATCAGCCCCAGCATTTT.

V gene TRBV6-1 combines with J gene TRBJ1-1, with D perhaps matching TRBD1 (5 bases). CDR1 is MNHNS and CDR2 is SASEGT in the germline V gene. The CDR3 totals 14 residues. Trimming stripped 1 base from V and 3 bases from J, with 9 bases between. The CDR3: CASSEGGGYTEAFF. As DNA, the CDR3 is TGTGCCAGCAGTGAAGGGGGGGGTTACACTGAAGCTTTCTTT.

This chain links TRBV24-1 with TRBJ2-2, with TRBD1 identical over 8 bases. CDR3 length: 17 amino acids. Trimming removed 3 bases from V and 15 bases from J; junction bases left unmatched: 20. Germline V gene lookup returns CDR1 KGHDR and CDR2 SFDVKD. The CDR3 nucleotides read TGTGCCACCAGTGATCAGACAGGGGCGTACACCGGGGGCATGGTGTTTTTT. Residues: CATSDQTGAYTGGMVFF.

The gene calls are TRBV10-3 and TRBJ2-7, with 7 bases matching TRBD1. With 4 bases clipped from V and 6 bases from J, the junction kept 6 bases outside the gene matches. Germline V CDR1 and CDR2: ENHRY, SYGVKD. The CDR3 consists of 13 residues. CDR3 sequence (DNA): TGTGCCATCAGTGTAAAGGGGGCAGGCGAGCAGTACGTC. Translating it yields CAISVKGAGEQYV.

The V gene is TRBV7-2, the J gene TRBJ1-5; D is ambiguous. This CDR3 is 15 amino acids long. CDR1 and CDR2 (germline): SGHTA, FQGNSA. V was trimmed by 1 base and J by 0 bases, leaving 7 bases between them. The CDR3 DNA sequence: TGTGCCAGCAGCTTAGACAGTCATAGCAATCAGCCCCAGCATTTT. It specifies CASSLDSHSNQPQHF.

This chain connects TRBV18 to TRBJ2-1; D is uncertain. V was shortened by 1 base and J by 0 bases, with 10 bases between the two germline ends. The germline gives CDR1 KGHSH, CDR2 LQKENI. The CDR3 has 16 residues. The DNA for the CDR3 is TGTGCCAGCTCACCACAGTCGGGTAGCTCCTACAATGAGCAGTTCTTC. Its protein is CASSPQSGSSYNEQFF.

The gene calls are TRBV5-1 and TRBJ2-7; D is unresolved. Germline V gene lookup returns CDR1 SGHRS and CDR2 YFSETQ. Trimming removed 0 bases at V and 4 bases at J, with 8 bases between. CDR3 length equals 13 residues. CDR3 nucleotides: TGCGCCAGCAGCTTGGCCTATAAGTACGAGCAGTACTTC. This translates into CASSLAYKYEQYF.

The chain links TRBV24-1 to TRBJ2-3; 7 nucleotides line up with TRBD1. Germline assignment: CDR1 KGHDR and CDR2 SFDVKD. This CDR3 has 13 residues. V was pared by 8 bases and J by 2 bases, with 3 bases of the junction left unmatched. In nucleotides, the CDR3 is TGTGCCACCAAGGACAGGTTCACAGATACGCAGTATTTT. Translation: CATKDRFTDTQYF.

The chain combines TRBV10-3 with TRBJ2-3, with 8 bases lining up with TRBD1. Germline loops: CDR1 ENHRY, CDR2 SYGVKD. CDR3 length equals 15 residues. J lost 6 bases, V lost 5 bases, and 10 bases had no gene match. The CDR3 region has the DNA TGTGCCATCAGTACGGGGACAGGCGGGCCGGATACGCAGTATTTT. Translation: CAISTGTGGPDTQYF.

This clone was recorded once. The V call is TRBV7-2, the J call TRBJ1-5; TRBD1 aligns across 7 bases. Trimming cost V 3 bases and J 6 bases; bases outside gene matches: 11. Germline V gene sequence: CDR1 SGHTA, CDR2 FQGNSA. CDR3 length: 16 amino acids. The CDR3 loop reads CASSLPGQTFAQPQHF. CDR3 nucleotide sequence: TGTGCCAGCAGCTTGCCGGGACAGACATTCGCTCAGCCCCAGCATTTT.

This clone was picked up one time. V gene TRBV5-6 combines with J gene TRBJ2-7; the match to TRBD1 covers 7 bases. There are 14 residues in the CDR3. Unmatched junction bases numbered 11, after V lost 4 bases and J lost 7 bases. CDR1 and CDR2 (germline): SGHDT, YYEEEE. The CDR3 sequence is CASSPSDRPREQYF. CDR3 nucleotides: TGTGCCAGCAGCCCTTCGGACAGGCCGCGGGAGCAGTACTTC.

The CDR3: CASSSELDTQYF. The CDR3 bases are TGTGCCAGCAGCTCTGAGCTGGATACGCAGTATTTT. The J gene is TRBJ2-3, the V gene TRBV11-2; D gene uncertain. This CDR3 contains 12 residues. CDR1 and CDR2 (germline): SGHAT, FQNNGV. V was shortened by 4 bases and J by 6 bases, with 8 bases between the two germline ends.

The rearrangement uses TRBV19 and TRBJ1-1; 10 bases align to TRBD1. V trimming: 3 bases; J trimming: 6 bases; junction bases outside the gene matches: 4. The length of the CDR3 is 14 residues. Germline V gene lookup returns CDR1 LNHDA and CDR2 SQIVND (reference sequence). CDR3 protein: CASSIGTGESEAFF. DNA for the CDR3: TGTGCCAGTAGTATCGGGACAGGGGAGTCTGAAGCTTTCTTT.

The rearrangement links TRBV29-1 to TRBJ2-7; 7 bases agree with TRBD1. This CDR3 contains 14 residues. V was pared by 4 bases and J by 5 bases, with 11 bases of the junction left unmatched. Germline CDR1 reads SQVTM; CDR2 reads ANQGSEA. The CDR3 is CSVVAGYRGNEQYF. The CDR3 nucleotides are TGCAGCGTTGTAGCCGGGTACAGGGGTAACGAGCAGTACTTC.

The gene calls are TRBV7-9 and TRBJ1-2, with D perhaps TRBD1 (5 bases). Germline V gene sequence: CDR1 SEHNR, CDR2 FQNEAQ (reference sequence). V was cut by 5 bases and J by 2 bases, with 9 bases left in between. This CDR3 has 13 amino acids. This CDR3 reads CASSPRDNYGYTF. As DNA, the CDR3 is TGTGCCAGCAGCCCGCGGGACAACTATGGCTACACCTTC.

The CDR3 region is CARGGGLTEAFF. DNA for the CDR3: TGTGCCAGGGGGGGAGGGCTAACTGAAGCTTTCTTT. The chain joins TRBV2 to TRBJ1-1, with D perhaps matching TRBD1 (5 bases). The germline V and J ends were trimmed by 9 bases and 5 bases, with 13 bases remaining between them. This CDR3 has 12 residues. From germline, CDR1 is SNHLY and CDR2 FYNNEI.

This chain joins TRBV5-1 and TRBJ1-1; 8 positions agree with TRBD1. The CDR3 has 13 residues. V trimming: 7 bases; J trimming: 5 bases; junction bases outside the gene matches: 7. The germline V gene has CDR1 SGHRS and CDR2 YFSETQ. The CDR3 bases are TGCGCCAGCCGGCAGGGGGCGCGTACTGAAGCTTTCTTT. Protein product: CASRQGARTEAFF.

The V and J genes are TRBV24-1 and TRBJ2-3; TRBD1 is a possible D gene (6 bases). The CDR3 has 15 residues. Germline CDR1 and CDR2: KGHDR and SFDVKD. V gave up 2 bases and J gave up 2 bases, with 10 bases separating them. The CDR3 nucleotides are TGTGCCACCAGTGATTCGGGACATCCCACAGATACGCAGTATTTT. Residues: CATSDSGHPTDTQYF.

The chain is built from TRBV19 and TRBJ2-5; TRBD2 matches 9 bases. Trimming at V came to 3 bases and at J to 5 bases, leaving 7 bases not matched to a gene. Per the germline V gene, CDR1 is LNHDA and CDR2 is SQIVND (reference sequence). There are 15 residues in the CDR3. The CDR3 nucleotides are TGTGCCAGTAGTATCGGGTCAAGCGGGGGGGAGACCCAGTACTTC. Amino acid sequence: CASSIGSSGGETQYF.

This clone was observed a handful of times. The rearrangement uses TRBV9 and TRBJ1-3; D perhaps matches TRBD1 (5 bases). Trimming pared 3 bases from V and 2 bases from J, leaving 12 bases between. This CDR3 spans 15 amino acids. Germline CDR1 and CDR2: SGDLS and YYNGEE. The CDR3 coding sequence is TGTGCCAGCAGCGCCTCCCAGGGCCCTGGAAACACCATATATTTT. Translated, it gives CASSASQGPGNTIYF.

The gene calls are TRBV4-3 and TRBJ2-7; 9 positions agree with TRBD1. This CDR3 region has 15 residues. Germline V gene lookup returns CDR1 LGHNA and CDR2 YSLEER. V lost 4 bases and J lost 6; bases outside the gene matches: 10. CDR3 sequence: CASSLGGQGPSEQYF. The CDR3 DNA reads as TGCGCCAGCAGCCTGGGGGGACAGGGCCCCTCCGAGCAGTACTTC.

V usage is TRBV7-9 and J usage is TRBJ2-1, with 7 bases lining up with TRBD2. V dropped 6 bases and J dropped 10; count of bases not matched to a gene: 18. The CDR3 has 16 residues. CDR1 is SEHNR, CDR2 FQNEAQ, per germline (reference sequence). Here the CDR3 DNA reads TGTGCCAGCAGATTCGGGGGGTACGAGCGGCCCAGGGAGCAGTTCTTC. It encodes CASRFGGYERPREQFF.

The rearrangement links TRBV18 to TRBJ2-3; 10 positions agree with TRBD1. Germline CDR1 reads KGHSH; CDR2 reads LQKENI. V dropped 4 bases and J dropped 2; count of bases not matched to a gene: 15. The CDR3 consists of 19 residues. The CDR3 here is CASSLRRTGGSEYTDTQYF. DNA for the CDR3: TGTGCCAGCTCACTTCGAAGGACAGGGGGATCTGAATACACAGATACGCAGTATTTT.